These 23 T cell receptor beta chains were all obtained from the same sample, sequenced in a study of T cells in Graves' hyperthyroidism and ophthalmopathy. It was RNA transcripts that yielded the amplified TCR beta CDR3 regions. An initial round of RT-PCR targeting the TCR CDR3 relied on the HTBI primer set. MiXCR was run by TCRdb on the multiplex PCR reads, yielding one entry per CDR3 protein. Among under 550,000 distinct CDR3 sequences listed, 15% to 20% were seen once. Sequenced sample: blood. Receptors originate from a middle-aged man with Graves' ophthalmopathy.

The chain couples TRBV10-3 to TRBJ1-1, with D possibly matching TRBD1 (5 bases). V lost 7 bases, J lost 5 bases, and 14 bases lay in between. Germline CDR1 reads ENHRY; CDR2 reads SYGVKD. The CDR3 sequence is 13 residues long. CDR3 residues: CAINAGRGTEAFF. In DNA form, the CDR3 reads TGTGCCATCAACGCAGGGAGAGGGACTGAAGCTTTCTTT.

The sample holds many counts of this clonotype. CDR3 protein: CASSLQQGVGDTQYF. CDR3 sequence (DNA): TGTGCCAGCAGCTTACAGCAAGGAGTTGGAGATACGCAGTATTTT. V gene TRBV7-2 combines with J gene TRBJ2-3; D remains ambiguous. This CDR3 region has 15 residues. With 2 bases removed from V and 5 bases from J, the gap between germline ends came to 14 bases. The germline CDR1 and CDR2 sequences are SGHTA and FQGNSA.

This rearrangement joins TRBV18 to TRBJ1-1, with D possibly TRBD1 on 5 matching bases. Trimming cost V 6 bases and J 4 bases, with 12 bases left between them. Germline values: CDR1 KGHSH, CDR2 LQKENI. This CDR3 comprises 13 residues. For the CDR3, the DNA is TGTGCCAGCTCGTTCACAGGTTTCACTGAAGCTTTCTTT. It specifies CASSFTGFTEAFF.

In this sample, this clonotype turned up a few times. The V gene is TRBV15, the J gene TRBJ1-6, with D possibly matching TRBD1 (6 bases). The CDR3 sequence is 14 residues long. V gave up 3 bases and J gave up 9 bases, with 12 bases separating them. Germline CDR1 LNHNV, CDR2 YYDKDF (reference sequence). The CDR3 sequence: CATSSSGEGSPLHF. CDR3 nucleotide sequence: TGTGCCACCAGCAGTTCAGGGGAGGGTTCACCCCTCCACTTT.

This clonotype has at least ten counts. The chain is built from TRBV20-1 and TRBJ2-7; D is uncertain. In germline, CDR1 is DFQATT, CDR2 SNEGSKA (reference sequence). This CDR3 is 12 amino acids long. With 3 bases removed from V and 3 bases from J, the gap between germline ends came to 9 bases. The CDR3 DNA sequence: TGCAGTGCTAGGCCCGGCAACTACGAGCAGTACTTC. It yields the protein CSARPGNYEQYF.

This chain connects TRBV2 to TRBJ1-2; D might be TRBD1 (5 bases). The germline V and J ends were trimmed by 6 bases and 8 bases, with 13 bases remaining between them. The CDR3 is 12 residues long. Germline CDR1 and CDR2: SNHLY and FYNNEI. The DNA for the CDR3 is TGTGCCAGCAGACTCCTGGGGGGGGGCTACACCTTC. Translated, it gives CASRLLGGGYTF.

This clonotype has a handful of counts. The chain uses TRBV15 and TRBJ2-5, with D tentatively TRBD1 (5 bases). The CDR3 sequence is 13 residues long. Looked up from germline, CDR1 is LNHNV and CDR2 is YYDKDF (reference sequence). V shed 6 bases and J shed 0 bases, with 8 bases lying between them. The DNA for the CDR3 is TGTGCCACCAGTAGGGGTTACCAAGAGACCCAGTACTTC. Encoded protein: CATSRGYQETQYF.

This chain joins TRBV12-3 or TRBV12-4 and TRBJ2-2; D is perhaps TRBD2 (5 bases). This CDR3 is 14 amino acids long. V lost 8 bases and J 5 bases, leaving 15 bases between the germline ends. CDR3 protein: CASSPYGETGELFF. Here the CDR3 DNA reads TGTGCCAGCTCTCCCTACGGGGAAACCGGGGAGCTGTTTTTT.

V gene TRBV18 combines with J gene TRBJ2-4; tentative D call: TRBD2 (6 bases). The CDR3 is made up of 13 amino acids. Germline V lookup: CDR1 KGHSH, CDR2 LQKENI. V lost 8 bases to trimming and J lost 7 bases, with 15 bases between them. As DNA, the CDR3 is TGTGCCAGCAGCGACGGGAGTCGGAACATTCAGTACTTC. Translation gives CASSDGSRNIQYF.

V is TRBV28 and J is TRBJ1-2; weak D call: TRBD1 (5 bases). The germline gives CDR1 MDHEN, CDR2 SYDVKM. The V end was cut by 6 bases, the J end by 6 bases, with 20 bases between. This CDR3 is built from 15 residues. CDR3 nucleotide sequence: TGTGCCAGCAGCCATGGGGGGGGAGGGGCGAATGGCTACACCTTC. Translated, it gives CASSHGGGGANGYTF.

This chain connects TRBV28 to TRBJ2-6, with D possibly matching TRBD2 (5 bases). The CDR3 has 15 amino acids. Germline assignment: CDR1 MDHEN and CDR2 SYDVKM. Trimming took off 2 bases at V and 2 bases at J, with 7 bases between the two ends. The CDR3 nucleotides are TGTGCCAGCAGTTTAGAGAGGGCTGGGGCCAACGTCCTGACTTTC. It translates to CASSLERAGANVLTF.

The rearrangement links TRBV11-2 to TRBJ2-1; 9 nucleotides agree with TRBD2. Per the germline V gene, CDR1 is SGHAT and CDR2 is FQNNGV. J was trimmed by 0 bases and V by 4 bases; bases with no gene match: 7. The CDR3 runs 17 residues. Here the CDR3 reads CASSWTSAGSSYNEQFF. CDR3 DNA sequence: TGTGCCAGCAGCTGGACTAGCGCTGGGAGCTCCTACAATGAGCAGTTCTTC.

This clonotype was counted many times. V gene TRBV30 combines with J gene TRBJ2-2; no clear D gene. This CDR3 is 12 amino acids long. Trimming shortened V by 4 bases and J by 1 base, and 4 bases separated the two germline ends. The germline V gene encodes CDR1 GTSNPN and CDR2 SVGIG (reference sequence). The DNA for the CDR3 is TGTGCCTGGAAGGTGAACACCGGGGAGCTGTTTTTT. It encodes CAWKVNTGELFF.

The chain is built from TRBV12-3 or TRBV12-4 and TRBJ2-2; TRBD2 matches at 8 bases. The CDR3 spans 15 residues. The J segment lost 5 bases and the V segment lost 3 bases, leaving 5 bases of the junction unmatched. The CDR3 nucleotides are TGTGCCAGCAGTTTTATGGCGGGGGGAACCGGGGAGCTGTTTTTT. Protein product: CASSFMAGGTGELFF.

About this clonotype itself: The junction departs from the called germline gene at one end, perhaps through a read error. The rearrangement joins TRBV12-3 or TRBV12-4 to TRBJ2-5; 10 positions match TRBD2. This CDR3 has 14 amino acids. CDR3 protein: CARSSGLAAKTQYF. The CDR3 DNA reads TGTGCCAGAAGTTCCGGACTAGCGGCCAAGACCCAGTACTTC.

The sample holds a few counts of this clonotype. The CDR3 DNA sequence: TGTGCCAGCAGCTTACAATCGAACACTGAAGCTTTCTTT. This sequence encodes CASSLQSNTEAFF. The J gene is TRBJ1-1, the V gene TRBV7-3; D uncertain. Trimming left V 2 bases short and J 1 base short, with 5 bases between. Germline lookup yields CDR1 SGHTA and CDR2 FQGTGA. This CDR3 contains 13 residues.

This clonotype was counted ten times or more. The V call is TRBV12-3 or TRBV12-4, the J call TRBJ2-7; D might be TRBD1 (5 bases). The CDR3 sequence is 14 residues long. Trimming left V 7 bases short and J 5 bases short, with 18 bases between. CDR3 sequence (DNA): TGTGCCAGCACTAAAGACAGCTCCTACGACGAGCAGTACTTC. This codes for CASTKDSSYDEQYF.

This clonotype came up a few times. The chain recombines TRBV7-9 with TRBJ1-1; D remains unclear. Germline V gives CDR1 SEHNR, CDR2 FQNEAQ (reference sequence). CDR3 length: 11 amino acids. V lost 4 bases, J lost 8 bases, and 8 bases lay in between. This chain's CDR3 is CASSYPREAFF. CDR3 sequence (DNA): TGTGCCAGCAGCTACCCAAGGGAAGCTTTCTTT.

The V gene is TRBV6-9, the J gene TRBJ1-5; possibly TRBD1 for D (5 bases). V lost 3 bases and J 0 bases, leaving 12 bases between the germline ends. From germline, CDR1 is MNHGY and CDR2 SVAAGI. CDR3 length: 16 amino acids. CDR3 bases: TGTGCCAGCAGTTACGGAGCAGGGCTTAGCAATCAGCCCCAGCATTTT. It specifies CASSYGAGLSNQPQHF.

The gene calls are TRBV4-2 and TRBJ2-3; unclear D gene. The V and J ends lost 3 bases and 1 base respectively, with 8 bases between them. Germline CDR1 is LGHNA and CDR2 is YNFKEQ. This CDR3 region has 14 residues. CDR3 DNA: TGTGCCAGCAGCCAGCTTTACGGCACAGATACGCAGTATTTT. Protein product: CASSQLYGTDTQYF.

This clonotype showed up many times. V is TRBV11-2 and J is TRBJ2-4, with D possibly being TRBD2 (6 bases). V was trimmed by 4 bases and J by 0 bases, leaving 16 bases between them. CDR1 SGHAT and CDR2 FQNNGV come from the germline V gene. The CDR3 runs to 17 residues. The chain's CDR3 is CASSSPTSSGAKNIQYF. CDR3 DNA sequence: TGTGCCAGCAGCTCACCTACTAGCTCAGGAGCCAAAAACATTCAGTACTTC.

For this clonotype: Since a much larger clone is just one base distant, this may be a read error. V and J are TRBV24-1 and TRBJ2-1; 9 nucleotides agree with TRBD2. The CDR3 is 16 amino acids. Germline values: CDR1 KGHDR, CDR2 SFDVKD. The V segment lost 10 bases and the J segment 7 bases; nucleotides outside the gene matches: 16. CDR3 in DNA: TGTGCCACATCTGATCGGCTAGCGGGAATCAGGAATGAGCAGTTCTTC. It translates to CATSDRLAGIRNEQFF.

This clonotype was recorded at least ten times. The chain links TRBV3-1 to TRBJ2-7; D is unresolved. Germline V lookup: CDR1 LGHDT, CDR2 YNNKEL (reference sequence). CDR3 length equals 13 residues. V lost 2 bases to trimming and J lost 6 bases, with 11 bases between them. CDR3 sequence reads: CASSQLLVSEQYF. The CDR3 DNA sequence: TGTGCCAGCAGCCAATTGTTGGTGAGCGAGCAGTACTTC.